This TCR beta chain was sequenced in a study of T cell clonality in common variable immunodeficiency. Study results and limitations: What drives increased CVID clonality needs T cell subpopulation sequencing. CVID subjects showed higher TCRbeta clonality than healthy controls. CVID subjects shared fewer TCRbeta clones than healthy controls did.

This clone occurred many times. Its cognate antigen is unknown. Produced via immunoSEQ multiplex PCR; TCRdb's table is partial and in-frame only. The record shows about 47,000 clones for this sample, with no singletons present. Patients and controls were mostly of Caucasian heritage. This TCR came from a person aged 18 to 70 in good health. The sample comprised peripheral blood mononuclear cells.

The part of the CDR3 DNA that was read is TGTGCCAGCAGCTCCCCCGGGACACATAATTCACCC. Translated: CASSSPGTHNSP. The full CDR3 protein reads CASSSPGTHNSPLHF. J is TRBJ1-6 and V is TRBV5-6, with a weak D call TRBD1 (6 bases). The read ends 3 residues before the CDR3 terminus; that terminus is restored from the germline J gene. Trimming left V 3 bases short and J 5 bases short, with 12 bases between. Germline values: CDR1 SGHDT, CDR2 YYEEEE. The CDR3 sequence is 15 residues long.